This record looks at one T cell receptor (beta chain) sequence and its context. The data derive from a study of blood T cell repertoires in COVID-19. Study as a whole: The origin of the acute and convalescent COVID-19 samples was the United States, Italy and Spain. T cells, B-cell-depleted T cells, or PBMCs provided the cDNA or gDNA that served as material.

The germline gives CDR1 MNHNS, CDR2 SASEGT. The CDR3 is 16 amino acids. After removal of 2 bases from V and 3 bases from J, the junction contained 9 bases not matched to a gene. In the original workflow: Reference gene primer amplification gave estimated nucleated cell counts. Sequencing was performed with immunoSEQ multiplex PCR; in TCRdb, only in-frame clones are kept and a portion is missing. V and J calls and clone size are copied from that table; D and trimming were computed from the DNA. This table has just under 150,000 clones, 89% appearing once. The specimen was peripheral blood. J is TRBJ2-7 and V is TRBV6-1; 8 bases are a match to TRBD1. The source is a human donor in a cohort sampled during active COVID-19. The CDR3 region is CASSERVQGAVYEQYF. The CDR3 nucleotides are TGTGCCAGCAGTGAAAGAGTGCAGGGGGCGGTCTACGAGCAGTACTTC.